This entry features one T cell receptor (beta chain) sequence. Its antigen is unknown. The V end lost 2 bases, the J end lost 4 bases, and 12 bases lay between the germline ends. The V gene's germline CDR1 is MNHNY and CDR2 SVGAGI (reference sequence). CDR3 length: 15 amino acids. These data originate in a study of cytomegalovirus exposure and HLA in healthy donors. PCR amplification relied on 60 Vbeta primers (plus 13 Jbeta primers). Using immunoSEQ multiplex PCR, the repertoire was profiled, and TCRdb retains in-frame clones only, with some absent. This repertoire shows under 200,000 clones, approximately 71% found once; its top ten account for around 4.5%. Study outcomes and limitations: Previous analysis showed most TCR beta V segments were productive about 87% or about 30% of the time. Immune exposure information available was restricted to CMV serostatus. When a later analysis compared HLA-associated TCR beta chains with equally common others, the HLA-associated chains turned out to be more clonally expanded and to have lower generation probabilities. There were reportedly fewer N-insertions in an Asian-associated ancestry cluster than the roughly 670-donor mean, in a later analysis.

This sequence was found in a woman aged 18-35 years in good health and CMV-seropositive. The rearrangement joins TRBV6-6 to TRBJ1-3; perhaps TRBD1 as D (5 bases). What was sequenced was PBMCs. The CDR3 nucleotides read TGTGCCAGCAGTTACCAAGGGGTTAAAGGAAACACCATATATTTT. Translated, it gives CASSYQGVKGNTIYF.